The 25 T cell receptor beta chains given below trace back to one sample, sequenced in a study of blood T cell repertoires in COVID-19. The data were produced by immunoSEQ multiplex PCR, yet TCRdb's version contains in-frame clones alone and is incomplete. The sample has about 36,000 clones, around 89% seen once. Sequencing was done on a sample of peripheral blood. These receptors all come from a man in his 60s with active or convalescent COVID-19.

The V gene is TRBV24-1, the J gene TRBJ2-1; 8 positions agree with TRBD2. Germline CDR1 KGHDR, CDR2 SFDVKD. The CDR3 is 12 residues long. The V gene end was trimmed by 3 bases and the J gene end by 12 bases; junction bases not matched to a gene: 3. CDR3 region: CATSDGGTRQFF. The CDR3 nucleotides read TGTGCCACCAGTGATGGGGGGACTAGGCAGTTCTTC.

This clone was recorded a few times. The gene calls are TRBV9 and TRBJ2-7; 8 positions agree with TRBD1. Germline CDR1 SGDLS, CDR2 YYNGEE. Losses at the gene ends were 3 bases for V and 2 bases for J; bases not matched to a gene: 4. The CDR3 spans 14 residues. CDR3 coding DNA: TGTGCCAGCAGCGACGGACAGGGTGCCTACGAGCAGTACTTC. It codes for CASSDGQGAYEQYF.

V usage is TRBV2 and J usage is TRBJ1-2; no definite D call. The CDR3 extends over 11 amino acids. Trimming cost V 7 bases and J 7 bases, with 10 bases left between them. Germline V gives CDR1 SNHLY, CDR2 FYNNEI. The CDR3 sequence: CASKERAGYTF. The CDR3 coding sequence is TGTGCCAGCAAGGAGAGGGCTGGCTACACCTTC. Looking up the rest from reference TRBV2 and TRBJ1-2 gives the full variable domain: EPEVTQTPSHQVTQMGQEVILRCVPISNHLYFYWYRQILGQKVEFLVSFYNNEISEKSEIFDDQFSVERPDGSNFTLKIRSTKLEDSAMYFCASKERAGYTFGSGTRLTVV.

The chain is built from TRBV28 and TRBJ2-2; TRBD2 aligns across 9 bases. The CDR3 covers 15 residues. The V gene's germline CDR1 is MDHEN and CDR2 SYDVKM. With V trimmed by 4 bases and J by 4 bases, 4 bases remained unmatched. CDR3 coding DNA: TGTGCCAGCAGTTCCTTAGCGGGAGCCACCGGGGAGCTGTTTTTT. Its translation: CASSSLAGATGELFF.

CDR3: CASRWGGRRTEAFF. The CDR3 DNA sequence: TGTGCCAGCAGGTGGGGCGGACGGCGCACTGAAGCTTTCTTT. This rearrangement joins TRBV2 to TRBJ1-1, with a weak D call TRBD1 (5 bases). The CDR3 spans 14 residues. The V end was cut by 6 bases, the J end by 4 bases, with 15 bases between. Germline CDR1 is SNHLY and CDR2 is FYNNEI.

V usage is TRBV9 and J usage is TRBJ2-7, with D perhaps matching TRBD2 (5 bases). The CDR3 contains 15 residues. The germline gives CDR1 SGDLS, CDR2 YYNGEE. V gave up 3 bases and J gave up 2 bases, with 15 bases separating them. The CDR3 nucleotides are TGTGCCAGCAGCGGGGGTACTAGTTCCACCTACGAGCAGTACTTC. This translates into CASSGGTSSTYEQYF.

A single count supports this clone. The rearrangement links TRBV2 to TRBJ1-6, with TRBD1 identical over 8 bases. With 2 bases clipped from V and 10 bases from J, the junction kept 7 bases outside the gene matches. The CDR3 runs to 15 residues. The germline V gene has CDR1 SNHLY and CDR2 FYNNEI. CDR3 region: CASSEQGQEQSPLHF. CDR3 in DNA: TGTGCCAGCAGTGAACAGGGACAGGAACAGTCACCCCTCCACTTT.

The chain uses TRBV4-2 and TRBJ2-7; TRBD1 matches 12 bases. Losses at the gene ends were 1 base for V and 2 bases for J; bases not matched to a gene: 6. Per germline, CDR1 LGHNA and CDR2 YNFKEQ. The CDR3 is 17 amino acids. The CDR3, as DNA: TGTGCCAGCAGCCAAGTGGGTGGGACAGGGGGCGCCTACGAGCAGTACTTC. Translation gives CASSQVGGTGGAYEQYF.

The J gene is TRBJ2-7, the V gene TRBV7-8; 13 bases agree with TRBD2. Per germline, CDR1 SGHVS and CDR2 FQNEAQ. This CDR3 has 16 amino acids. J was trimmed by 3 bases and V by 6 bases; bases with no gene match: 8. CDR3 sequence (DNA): TGTGCCAGCAGACCGGGACTAGCGGGAAAACTCTACGAGCAGTACTTC. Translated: CASRPGLAGKLYEQYF.

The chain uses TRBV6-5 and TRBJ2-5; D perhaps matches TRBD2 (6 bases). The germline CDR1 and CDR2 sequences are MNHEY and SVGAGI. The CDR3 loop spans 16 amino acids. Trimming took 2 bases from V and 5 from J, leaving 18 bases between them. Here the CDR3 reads CASSYPRGRSGETQYF. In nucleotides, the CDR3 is TGTGCCAGCAGTTACCCCCGGGGGAGGTCGGGGGAGACCCAGTACTTC.

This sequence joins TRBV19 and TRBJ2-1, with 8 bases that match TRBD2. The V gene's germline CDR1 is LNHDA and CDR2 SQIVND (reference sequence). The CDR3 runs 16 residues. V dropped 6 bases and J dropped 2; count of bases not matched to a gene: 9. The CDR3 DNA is TGTGCCAGTAGGTTAAACAGCGGGAGCGCCTACAATGAGCAGTTCTTC. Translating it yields CASRLNSGSAYNEQFF. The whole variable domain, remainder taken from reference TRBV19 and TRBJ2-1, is DGGITQSPKYLFRKEGQNVTLSCEQNLNHDAMYWYRQDPGQGLRLIYYSQIVNDFQKGDIAEGYSVSREKKESFPLTVTSAQKNPTAFYLCASRLNSGSAYNEQFFGPGTRLTVL.

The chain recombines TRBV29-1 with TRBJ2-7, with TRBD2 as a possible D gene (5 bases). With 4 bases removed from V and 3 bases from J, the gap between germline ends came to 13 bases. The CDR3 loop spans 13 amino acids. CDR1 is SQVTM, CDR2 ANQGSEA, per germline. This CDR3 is CSVVVATSYEQYF. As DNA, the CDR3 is TGCAGCGTTGTGGTAGCTACTAGCTACGAGCAGTACTTC.

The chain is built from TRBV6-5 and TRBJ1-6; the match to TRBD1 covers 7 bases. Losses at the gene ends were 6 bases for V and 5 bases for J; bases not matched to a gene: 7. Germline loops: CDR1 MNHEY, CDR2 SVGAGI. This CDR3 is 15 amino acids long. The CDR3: CASRPRGQNNSPLHF. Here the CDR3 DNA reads TGTGCCAGCAGGCCCAGGGGACAGAATAATTCACCCCTCCACTTT.

The CDR3 is CASSLSVPAGGRETQYF. In DNA form, the CDR3 reads TGTGCCAGCAGTTTATCGGTGCCAGCGGGAGGTAGGGAGACCCAGTACTTC. The V and J genes are TRBV27 and TRBJ2-5; 9 nucleotides line up with TRBD2. Germline V gene data show CDR1 as MNHEY and CDR2 as SMNVEV (reference sequence). The length of the CDR3 is 17 residues. With 0 bases clipped from V and 5 bases from J, the junction kept 10 bases outside the gene matches.

CDR3: CASSFDRGLEQYF. The DNA of the CDR3 is TGTGCCAGCAGTTTTGACAGGGGGCTGGAGCAGTACTTC. The genes are TRBV28 and TRBJ2-7; 10 bases match TRBD1. The CDR3 has 13 residues. Germline V gene sequence: CDR1 MDHEN, CDR2 SYDVKM. The ends lost 3 bases at V and 7 bases at J; junction bases unmatched: 3.

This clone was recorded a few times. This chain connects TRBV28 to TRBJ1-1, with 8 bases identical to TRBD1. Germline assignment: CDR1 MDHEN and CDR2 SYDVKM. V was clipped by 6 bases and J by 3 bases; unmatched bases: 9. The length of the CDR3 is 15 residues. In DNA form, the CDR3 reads TGTGCCAGCAGGGGGACAGGCGTCATTTACACTGAAGCTTTCTTT. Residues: CASRGTGVIYTEAFF.

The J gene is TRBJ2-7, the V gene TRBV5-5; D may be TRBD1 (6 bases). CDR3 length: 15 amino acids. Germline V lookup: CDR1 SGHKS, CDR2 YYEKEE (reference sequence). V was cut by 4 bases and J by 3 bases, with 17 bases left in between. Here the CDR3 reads CASSQYLTGLYEQYF. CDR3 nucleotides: TGTGCCAGCAGCCAGTACCTGACAGGTCTCTACGAGCAGTACTTC. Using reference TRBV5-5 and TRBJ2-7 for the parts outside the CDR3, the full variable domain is DAGVTQSPTHLIKTRGQQVTLRCSPISGHKSVSWYQQVLGQGPQFIFQYYEKEERGRGNFPDRFSARQFPNYSSELNVNALLLGDSALYLCASSQYLTGLYEQYFGPGTRLTVT.

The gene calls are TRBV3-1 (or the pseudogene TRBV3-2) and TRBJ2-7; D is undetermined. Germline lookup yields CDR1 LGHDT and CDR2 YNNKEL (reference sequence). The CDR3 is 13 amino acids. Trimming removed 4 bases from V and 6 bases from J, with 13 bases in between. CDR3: CASSPQPLGEQYF. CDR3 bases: TGTGCCAGCAGCCCACAGCCCCTTGGCGAGCAGTACTTC.

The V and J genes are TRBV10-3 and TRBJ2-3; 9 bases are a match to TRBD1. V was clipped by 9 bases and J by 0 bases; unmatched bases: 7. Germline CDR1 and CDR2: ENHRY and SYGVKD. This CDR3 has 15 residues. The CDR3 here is CAMSGTGSSTDTQYF. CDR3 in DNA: TGTGCCATGAGCGGGACAGGGAGTAGCACAGATACGCAGTATTTT.

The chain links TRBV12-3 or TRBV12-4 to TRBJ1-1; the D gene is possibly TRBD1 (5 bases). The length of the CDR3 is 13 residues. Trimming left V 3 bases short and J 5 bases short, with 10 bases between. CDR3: CASSLGEGTEAFF. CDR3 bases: TGTGCCAGCAGTTTGGGGGAGGGGACTGAAGCTTTCTTT.

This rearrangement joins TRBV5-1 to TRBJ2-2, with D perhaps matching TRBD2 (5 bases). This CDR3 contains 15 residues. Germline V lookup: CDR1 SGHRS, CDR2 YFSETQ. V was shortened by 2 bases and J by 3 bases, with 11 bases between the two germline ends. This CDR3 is CASSFLAGDTGELFF. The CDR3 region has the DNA TGCGCCAGCAGCTTCCTAGCTGGGGACACCGGGGAGCTGTTTTTT.

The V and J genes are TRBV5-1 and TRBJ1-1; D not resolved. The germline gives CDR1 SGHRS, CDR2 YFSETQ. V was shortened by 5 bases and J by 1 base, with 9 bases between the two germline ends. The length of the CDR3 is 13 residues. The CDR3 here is CASRLTGNTEAFF. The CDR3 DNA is TGCGCCAGCAGATTAACTGGGAACACTGAAGCTTTCTTT.

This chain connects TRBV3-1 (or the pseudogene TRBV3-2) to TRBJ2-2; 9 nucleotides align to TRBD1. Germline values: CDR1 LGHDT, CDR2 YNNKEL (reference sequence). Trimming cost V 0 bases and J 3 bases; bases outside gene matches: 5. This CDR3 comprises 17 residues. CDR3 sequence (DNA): TGTGCCAGCAGCCAAGACTGGACAGGGGCGGACACCGGGGAGCTGTTTTTT. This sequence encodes CASSQDWTGADTGELFF.

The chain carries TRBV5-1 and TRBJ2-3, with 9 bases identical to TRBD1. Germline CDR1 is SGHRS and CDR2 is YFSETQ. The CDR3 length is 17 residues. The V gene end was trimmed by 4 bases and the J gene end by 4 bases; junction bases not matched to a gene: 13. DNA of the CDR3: TGCGCCAGCAGCAGGGCCGGGACAGGGTTCAGCGCAGATACGCAGTATTTT. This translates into CASSRAGTGFSADTQYF.

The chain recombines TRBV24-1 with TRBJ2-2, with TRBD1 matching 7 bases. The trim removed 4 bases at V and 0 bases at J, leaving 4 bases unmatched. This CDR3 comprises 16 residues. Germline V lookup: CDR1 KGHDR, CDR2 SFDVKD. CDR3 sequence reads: CATSERTGPNTGELFF. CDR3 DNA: TGTGCCACCAGTGAACGGACAGGCCCGAACACCGGGGAGCTGTTTTTT.